This T cell receptor (beta chain) is from a study of blood T cell repertoires in COVID-19 (dated by TCRdb to about 2020). In the study overall: Collaborator samples came from the United States, Italy and Spain and covered acute and convalescent phases of COVID-19. The prospective study material was composed of cDNA or gDNA derived from T cells, B-cell-depleted T cells, or PBMCs. Deeply sampled blood TCRbeta repertoires from subjects exposed to, actively infected with, or recovered from COVID-19 were included in the dataset. A freely available public database, intended as a resource for researchers studying the immune response to SARS-CoV-2, is where the repertoires were released. The samples were drawn from two sources: the first 160 participants of the ongoing ImmuneRACE study, and 1,200 or so subjects contributed by 6 global collaborators. Nearly every sample came with metadata listing a de-identified subject ID, COVID-19 status, age in years and sex. Where available, HLA class I and class II types were obtained from metadata supplied by the sample provider rather than from assay-based typing. The full study reports these points: The amount of clinical and demographic metadata varied by source and participant and was provided uncurated.

Each collaborating institution followed its own protocols to collect whole blood in K2EDTA tubes. Collaborator samples were shipped for TCRbeta analysis as frozen whole blood, isolated PBMCs, or DNA extracted from either sample type. Details on this clone: The target of this receptor is not known. Qualities for individual bases were not recorded, and no much larger clone is one base off.

TCRbeta CDR3 regions were amplified from genomic DNA by means of the immunoSEQ Assay, a bias-controlled multiplex PCR. The study's processing was this. Nucleated cell counts per sample were estimated from amplification of reference gene primers within the assay. To quantify the absolute abundance of each unique TCRbeta CDR3 rearrangement, sequence reads were collapsed and filtered. Productive Simpson clonality was computed per sample as the square root of Simpson's diversity index over productive rearrangements. Here the immuneACCESS table is served through TCRdb, limited to in-frame sequences with V and J called. Missing clones are a known gap in these copies; in checked studies unresolved V genes cover under half, and the rest lacks a known reason. That table gives V, J and clone size, and the DNA gave D and trimming. The sample table contains roughly 110,000 clones; only one count was recorded for around 75% of them. Of the sample, roughly 0.86% is held by the ten largest clones.

Sequencing used peripheral blood. The clonotype originates from a human donor with acute or convalescent COVID-19. The donor label of this sample is uncertain.

The nucleotides read TGTGCCAGCAGCCAGGGACAGTTCTCCTACAATGAGCAGTTCTTC. This gives the protein CASSQGQFSYNEQFF. The V and J genes are TRBV7-9 and TRBJ2-1; TRBD1 fits 7 bases in the junction. The CDR3 covers 15 residues, taking in both the cysteine and the phenylalanine. This entry keeps only the CDR3 DNA: 45 bases, framed from base 1. V is trimmed back by 5 bases and J by 0 bases, and the junction contains 4 bases that no gene match accounts for. For CDR1 and CDR2, the germline V gene (reference sequence) lists SEHNR and FQNEAQ.